The sequence of this TCR beta chain was determined in a study of a mutant IDH1 vaccine in newly diagnosed glioma. At the level of the study: The start of vaccination came 4-6 weeks after radiotherapy alone, or with temozolomide cycles. Before enrollment, patients got radiotherapy alone, temozolomide alone, or mostly the combination. V12 came at week 35, V13 at week 47.

CDR3 length: 15 residues. Germline values: CDR1 LNHDA, CDR2 SQIVND (reference sequence). V shed 5 bases, J shed 1 base, and the junction held 3 bases outside the gene matches. Time point reported: week 47, end of study. Each vaccine dose was 300 ug of mutant IDH1 20-mer peptide, with topical imiquimod. The study gave patients eight vaccinations in weeks 1, 3, 5, 7, 11, 15, 19, 23. Libraries were prepared by immunoSEQ multiplex PCR; TCRdb keeps only in-frame clonotypes and omits some of them. The repertoire holds around 50,000 clones, with approximately 84% as singletons. As to this clone: The antigen is not known.

Sequenced here: PBMCs, sampled from a glioma patient whose treatment included an IDH1 peptide vaccine. V usage is TRBV19 and J usage is TRBJ2-1; 9 bases align to TRBD2. The clonotype was recovered from a woman in her thirties with glioma. Some clones in this sample may be carry-over from other donors' samples. The CDR3 nucleotides read TGTGCCAGTAGTCCTAGCGGGAATTCCTACAATGAGCAGTTCTTC. Amino acid sequence: CASSPSGNSYNEQFF.